Presented here are 30 T cell receptor beta chains from one specimen sequenced in a study of response to subunit inactivated influenza vaccine. TCRdb re-derived calls from the RT-PCR reads in MiXCR, one entry per CDR3 protein. Among 750,000 to 850,000 distinct CDR3 sequences listed, roughly 20% were seen once. The sample in question was PBMCs from blood, obtained 4 to 6 days after vaccination. Every receptor here comes from a man aged 45 to 65 who received an inactivated influenza vaccine.

This clonotype appeared a few times. The DNA for the CDR3 is TGTGCCAGCAACTTGGGGGGAACTGGCTACACCTTC. This sequence encodes CASNLGGTGYTF. This sequence joins TRBV12-3 or TRBV12-4 and TRBJ1-2; weak D call: TRBD1 (5 bases). The CDR3 has 12 residues. Trimming took off 7 bases at V and 7 bases at J, with 13 bases between the two ends.

The chain links TRBV7-2 to TRBJ2-1; TRBD2 matches at 9 bases. Germline CDR1 and CDR2: SGHTA and FQGNSA. The CDR3 runs 17 residues. Unmatched junction bases numbered 5, after V lost 2 bases and J lost 0 bases. Here the CDR3 DNA reads TGTGCCAGCAGCTTACCGCGGGGGGGAAGCTCCTACAATGAGCAGTTCTTC. Translating gives CASSLPRGGSSYNEQFF.

This clonotype was counted many times. CDR3 loop: CASRKDSNQPQHF. The DNA for the CDR3 is TGCGCCAGCAGGAAGGATAGCAATCAGCCCCAGCATTTT. The chain joins TRBV5-1 to TRBJ1-5; unclear D gene. Trimming took off 5 bases at V and 0 bases at J, with 6 bases between the two ends. The CDR3 runs 13 residues. Germline V gene data show CDR1 as SGHRS and CDR2 as YFSETQ.

This clonotype was detected only a few times. V and J are TRBV3-1 and TRBJ2-2, with TRBD1 matching over 10 bases. This CDR3 is 17 amino acids long. Per germline, CDR1 LGHDT and CDR2 YNNKEL (reference sequence). V was clipped by 4 bases and J by 7 bases; unmatched bases: 12. CDR3 residues: CASSPAPGTGANGELFF. In nucleotides, the CDR3 is TGTGCCAGCAGCCCCGCCCCGGGGACAGGGGCAAACGGGGAGCTGTTTTTT. Variable domain in full (rest from reference TRBV3-1 and TRBJ2-2): DTAVSQTPKYLVTQMGNDKSIKCEQNLGHDTMYWYKQDSKKFLKIMFSYNNKELIINETVPNRFSPKSPDKAHLNLHINSLELGDSAVYFCASSPAPGTGANGELFFGEGSRLTVL.

V and J are TRBV10-3 and TRBJ2-1; possible D gene TRBD1, 6 bases. Germline V CDR1 and CDR2: ENHRY, SYGVKD. V lost 5 bases, J lost 2 bases, and 16 bases lay in between. This CDR3 region has 16 residues. CDR3 region: CAISTSGTLTYNEQFF. The CDR3 bases are TGTGCCATCAGTACCTCCGGGACACTTACCTACAATGAGCAGTTCTTC.

The V call is TRBV5-1, the J call TRBJ1-6, with D uncertain. V gave up 0 bases and J gave up 9 bases, with 13 bases separating them. Germline V CDR1 and CDR2: SGHRS, YFSETQ. There are 15 residues in the CDR3. The CDR3 loop reads CASSLDPGTRSPLHF. The DNA of the CDR3 is TGCGCCAGCAGCTTGGATCCGGGCACCCGTTCACCCCTCCACTTT.

This chain links TRBV7-3 with TRBJ2-3, with a tentative D call TRBD1 (6 bases). Per the germline V gene, CDR1 is SGHTA and CDR2 is FQGTGA. V lost 5 bases, J lost 6 bases, and 18 bases lay in between. This CDR3 comprises 15 residues. This CDR3 is CASSLSPGTIDTQYF. The CDR3 nucleotides read TGTGCCAGCAGCCTAAGCCCAGGGACAATTGATACGCAGTATTTT.

V gene TRBV4-3 combines with J gene TRBJ2-7; D unclear. There are 15 residues in the CDR3. From germline, CDR1 is LGHNA and CDR2 YSLEER. Trimming pared 2 bases from V and 2 bases from J, leaving 13 bases between. CDR3 in amino acids: CASSQSAETTYEQYF. The CDR3 region has the DNA TGCGCCAGCAGCCAATCGGCGGAAACCACCTACGAGCAGTACTTC.

The table lists this clonotype with a few counts. The rearrangement uses TRBV11-2 and TRBJ2-5, with D unclear. Germline-derived CDR1 and CDR2 are SGHAT and FQNNGV. Trimming stripped 0 bases from V and 5 bases from J, with 13 bases between. This CDR3 is built from 15 residues. The CDR3 DNA follows: TGTGCCAGCAGCTTAGATCAGTCGGCCGCGGAGACCCAGTACTTC. Protein: CASSLDQSAAETQYF. The variable domain in full, completed from reference TRBV11-2 and TRBJ2-5, reads EAGVAQSPRYKIIEKRQSVAFWCNPISGHATLYWYQQILGQGPKLLIQFQNNGVVDDSQLPKDRFSAERLKGVDSTLKIQPAKLEDSAVYLCASSLDQSAAETQYFGPGTRLLVL.

This clonotype was seen a handful of times. V gene TRBV6-2 or TRBV6-3 combines with J gene TRBJ2-7, with D possibly matching TRBD1 (6 bases). This CDR3 comprises 15 residues. Trimming removed 5 bases from V and 2 bases from J, with 16 bases in between. Germline V gene data show CDR1 as MNHEY and CDR2 as SVGEGT. The CDR3 DNA sequence: TGTGCCAGCAGTATGCCGGGACACCTCACCTACGAGCAGTACTTC. Its protein is CASSMPGHLTYEQYF.

This rearrangement joins TRBV20-1 to TRBJ2-3; 7 bases line up with TRBD2. Per the germline V gene, CDR1 is DFQATT and CDR2 is SNEGSKA (reference sequence). The ends lost 2 bases at V and 8 bases at J; junction bases unmatched: 13. The CDR3 has 15 residues. The CDR3 region is CSARFAREPIGTQYF. CDR3 bases: TGCAGTGCTAGATTTGCGCGGGAGCCCATAGGTACGCAGTATTTT.

This clonotype appeared a few times. The chain has TRBV6-2 or TRBV6-3 and TRBJ2-1; the D gene could be TRBD1 or TRBD2 (5 bases each). The CDR3 spans 17 residues. Germline V CDR1 and CDR2: MNHEY, SVGEGT. V was trimmed by 2 bases and J by 12 bases, leaving 26 bases between them. CDR3 nucleotides: TGTGCCAGCAGTTACCACCTTACCGGGACCCCACGGTTTTTGCAGTTCTTC. Translation: CASSYHLTGTPRFLQFF.

This clonotype was recorded at least ten times. J is TRBJ2-3 and V is TRBV20-1, with D unresolved. Germline lookup yields CDR1 DFQATT and CDR2 SNEGSKA (reference sequence). V was shortened by 0 bases and J by 6 bases, with 16 bases between the two germline ends. The CDR3 has 15 amino acids. The CDR3 loop is CSARDMGYGRDTQYF. The CDR3 DNA sequence: TGCAGTGCTAGAGATATGGGTTACGGAAGGGATACGCAGTATTTT.

This clonotype was detected a few times. This chain joins TRBV10-3 and TRBJ2-2; no clear D gene. CDR3 length equals 18 residues. V shed 2 bases and J shed 1 base, with 17 bases lying between them. CDR1 is ENHRY, CDR2 SYGVKD, per germline. The CDR3 nucleotides are TGTGCCATCAGTGAGGGCCGTTTGGGATTCGGGAACACCGGGGAGCTGTTTTTT. It is translated as CAISEGRLGFGNTGELFF.

This clonotype was detected a few times. The V and J genes are TRBV4-2 and TRBJ2-2; D may be TRBD1 (6 bases). The V end was cut by 0 bases, the J end by 3 bases, with 11 bases between. The V gene's germline CDR1 is LGHNA and CDR2 YNFKEQ. This CDR3 is 16 amino acids long. CDR3 in DNA: TGTGCCAGCAGCCAAGACTCACAGGGCCACACCGGGGAGCTGTTTTTT. Translated: CASSQDSQGHTGELFF.

About this clonotype: Compared with germline, one end of the junction differs, possibly owing to a read error. The chain employs TRBV24-1 and TRBJ2-3; 10 bases align to TRBD2. The CDR3 runs to 16 residues. Germline V gene lookup returns CDR1 KGHDR and CDR2 SFDVKD. The CDR3 reads CAASSPLAGSTDTQYF. The DNA of the CDR3 is TGTGCCGCCAGTTCCCCACTAGCGGGGAGCACAGATACGCAGTATTTT.

This clonotype was counted only a few times. The chain employs TRBV20-1 and TRBJ2-1, with 8 positions matching TRBD1. This CDR3 is built from 15 residues. Looked up from germline, CDR1 is DFQATT and CDR2 is SNEGSKA (reference sequence). The junction had 6 bases not matched to a gene; V was cut back by 4 bases and J by 1 base. The DNA for the CDR3 is TGCAGTGCTATTCGACAGGGGCGTTCCTACAATGAGCAGTTCTTC. The encoded protein is CSAIRQGRSYNEQFF.

V is TRBV5-1 and J is TRBJ2-4; D unclear. The CDR3 consists of 14 residues. The V and J ends lost 2 bases and 6 bases respectively, with 12 bases between them. CDR1 and CDR2 (germline): SGHRS, YFSETQ. The CDR3 spells CASSFTEPGNIQYF. The CDR3 DNA sequence: TGCGCCAGCAGCTTTACGGAGCCGGGAAACATTCAGTACTTC.

The V gene is TRBV15, the J gene TRBJ1-2, with D tentatively TRBD1 (6 bases). V gave up 4 bases and J gave up 5 bases, with 17 bases separating them. Germline CDR1 is LNHNV and CDR2 is YYDKDF (reference sequence). CDR3 length: 15 residues. The CDR3 nucleotides read TGTGCCACCAGCATGGGGGCAACCACGGAATATGGCTACACCTTC. Translation gives CATSMGATTEYGYTF.

The table lists this clonotype with a few counts. This chain uses TRBV3-1 with TRBJ2-1; either TRBD1 or TRBD2 may fit D (5 bases each). Deletions cut 4 bases from V and 6 bases from J, with 16 bases between. Germline CDR1 LGHDT, CDR2 YNNKEL (reference sequence). The length of the CDR3 is 15 residues. The CDR3 is CASSPLRSGANEQFF. For the CDR3, the DNA is TGTGCCAGCAGCCCTCTAAGATCCGGGGCCAATGAGCAGTTCTTC.

This clonotype has more than one count but fewer than ten. This chain links TRBV7-9 with TRBJ1-6; 7 bases are shared with TRBD1. The CDR3 length is 16 residues. Germline loops: CDR1 SEHNR, CDR2 FQNEAQ (reference sequence). The ends lost 5 bases at V and 4 bases at J; junction bases unmatched: 8. CDR3 coding DNA: TGTGCCAGCAGCGGAACAGGGGCGTTATATAATTCACCCCTCCACTTT. Translated: CASSGTGALYNSPLHF.

The chain carries TRBV28 and TRBJ2-1; possibly TRBD1 or TRBD2 for D (5 bases each). V lost 5 bases, J lost 0 bases, and 20 bases lay in between. Germline loops: CDR1 MDHEN, CDR2 SYDVKM. This CDR3 has 18 amino acids. The CDR3 is CASSTHWDRMISYNEQFF. CDR3 coding DNA: TGTGCCAGCAGTACCCACTGGGACCGAATGATCTCCTACAATGAGCAGTTCTTC.

The table lists this clonotype with a few counts. This chain uses TRBV5-1 with TRBJ1-1, with D maybe TRBD1 (5 bases). V was pared by 0 bases and J by 2 bases, with 11 bases between. The CDR3 is made up of 15 amino acids. The germline V gene has CDR1 SGHRS and CDR2 YFSETQ. The chain's CDR3 is CASSLGGTINTEAFF. The CDR3 DNA sequence: TGCGCCAGCAGCTTGGGCGGGACGATAAACACTGAAGCTTTCTTT.

This clonotype occurred a few times. The gene calls are TRBV5-6 and TRBJ2-7; D might be TRBD2 (5 bases). The germline V gene has CDR1 SGHDT and CDR2 YYEEEE. This CDR3 region has 13 residues. V dropped 5 bases and J dropped 12 bases, with 21 bases sitting between them. CDR3 coding DNA: TGTGCCAGCAGTCTTAGGTACGGAGCGGCCCCGTACTTC. Translating it yields CASSLRYGAAPYF.

The chain couples TRBV30 to TRBJ2-7; perhaps TRBD1 as D (6 bases). This CDR3 comprises 12 residues. V was shortened by 5 bases and J by 6 bases, with 14 bases between the two germline ends. The germline V gene has CDR1 GTSNPN and CDR2 SVGIG (reference sequence). The CDR3 DNA sequence: TGTGCCTGGGCAGGGGATGCAGGCGAGCAGTACTTC. It codes for CAWAGDAGEQYF.

This sequence joins TRBV27 and TRBJ2-3, with TRBD2 as a possible D gene (5 bases). This CDR3 is 15 amino acids long. Germline CDR1 reads MNHEY; CDR2 reads SMNVEV (reference sequence). V gave up 4 bases and J gave up 3 bases, with 14 bases separating them. CDR3 in amino acids: CASSYEGLGTDTQYF. CDR3 coding DNA: TGTGCCAGCAGTTATGAGGGCTTAGGGACAGATACGCAGTATTTT.

The chain couples TRBV20-1 to TRBJ2-3; perhaps TRBD2 as D (6 bases). Germline-derived CDR1 and CDR2 are DFQATT and SNEGSKA (reference sequence). Trimming removed 0 bases from V and 8 bases from J, with 18 bases in between. This CDR3 region has 15 residues. The CDR3 DNA reads TGCAGTGCTAGAGACGGGACTTTTTCCCTCGGTACGCAGTATTTT. Translated, it gives CSARDGTFSLGTQYF.

The rearrangement uses TRBV29-1 and TRBJ1-1; D possibly corresponds to TRBD1 (5 bases). The V gene's germline CDR1 is SQVTM and CDR2 ANQGSEA. CDR3 length: 12 amino acids. The CDR3 DNA reads as TGCAGTGGACATATCATGAACACTGAAGCTTTCTTT. It specifies CSGHIMNTEAFF.

The rearrangement joins TRBV12-3 or TRBV12-4 to TRBJ2-5, with D maybe TRBD1 (5 bases). The CDR3 length is 14 residues. Trimming shortened V by 2 bases and J by 5 bases, and 12 bases separated the two germline ends. CDR3 sequence (DNA): TGTGCCAGCAGTTTAACGCAGGGCCGGGAGACCCAGTACTTC. It translates to CASSLTQGRETQYF.

The chain uses TRBV11-2 and TRBJ2-1, with D tentatively TRBD1 (6 bases). With 8 bases removed from V and 2 bases from J, the gap between germline ends came to 22 bases. The germline V gene has CDR1 SGHAT and CDR2 FQNNGV. The CDR3 is made up of 17 amino acids. The CDR3 DNA follows: TGTGCCAGCTCAGGACAGCAAAACTTTGGACCCTACAATGAGCAGTTCTTC. It specifies CASSGQQNFGPYNEQFF.